The sequence of this T cell receptor beta chain was determined in a study of blood T cell repertoires in COVID-19. At the level of the study: Spain, Italy and the United States supplied samples that represented acute and convalescent COVID-19. T cells, B-cell-depleted T cells, or PBMCs supplied cDNA or gDNA.

Per the germline V gene, CDR1 is WSHSY and CDR2 is SAAADI. CDR3 length: 14 residues. Losses at the gene ends were 7 bases for V and 5 bases for J; bases not matched to a gene: 10. Original handling: Amplification of reference gene primers provided the estimated nucleated cell counts. Data came from immunoSEQ multiplex PCR; TCRdb stores just in-frame clones and leaves some out. Clonal size and the V and J genes are those of that table, whereas D and trimming came from the DNA. The profile shows fewer than 300,000 clones, roughly 85% of them singletons. This sequence joins TRBV10-2 and TRBJ2-7; 8 bases are shared with TRBD1. The receptor was isolated from a woman in her 50s who had recovered from COVID-19. The material sequenced was peripheral blood. The CDR3 loop is CASIAGGGGNEQYF. CDR3 sequence (DNA): TGCGCCAGCATCGCAGGGGGCGGCGGAAACGAGCAGTACTTC.